Presented here are 26 T cell receptor beta chains from one specimen sequenced in a study of graft-versus-host responses after intestinal transplantation (dated by TCRdb to the early 2020s). Antigens for these TCRs are unknown. The library came from the immunoSEQ multiplex PCR assay. What TCRdb holds here is the immuneACCESS table cut down to in-frame rearrangements. Part of the clones is not present; checked against another copy, under half of the missing clones reflect an unresolved V gene, and the others are unexplained. The sample yields 40,000 to 55,000 clones; 95% were counted once. Clones ranked in the top ten supply under 0.25% of the sample. In the paper's terms, the time point label means: cells obtained before transplantation from donor or recipient. Source: unstimulated CD8+ T cells sorted from spleen or lymph node cells, taken before transplant. The origin of the receptors is a human donor who was the organ donor for an intestinal transplant.

Only one count was recorded for this clone. This sequence joins TRBV13 and TRBJ1-6; D gene uncertain. CDR3 length equals 15 residues. Germline CDR1 is PRHDT and CDR2 is FYEKMQ (reference sequence). V shed 5 bases and J shed 7 bases, with 15 bases lying between them. The CDR3 region has the DNA TGTGCCAGCAGCGACATCCGGGAACCAAATTCACCCCTCCACTTT. The encoded protein is CASSDIREPNSPLHF.

The chain links TRBV27 to TRBJ1-1, with 8 bases identical to TRBD1. V shed 5 bases, J shed 0 bases, and the junction held 5 bases outside the gene matches. Germline loops: CDR1 MNHEY, CDR2 SMNVEV (reference sequence). This CDR3 spans 15 amino acids. CDR3 sequence (DNA): TGTGCCAGCAGTCCCCGACAGGGGATGAACACTGAAGCTTTCTTT. It translates to CASSPRQGMNTEAFF.

The rearrangement links TRBV6-6 to TRBJ1-1; no clear D gene. Trimming removed 8 bases at V and 0 bases at J, with 16 bases between. Germline V CDR1 and CDR2: MNHNY, SVGAGI (reference sequence). This CDR3 contains 15 residues. The CDR3 nucleotides are TGTGCCAGCTTGTTCGACAAATTCATGAACACTGAAGCTTTCTTT. Translating it yields CASLFDKFMNTEAFF.

The genes are TRBV9 and TRBJ1-1; maybe TRBD1 (6 bases). The V and J ends lost 0 bases and 6 bases respectively, with 12 bases between them. The CDR3 is 14 amino acids. CDR1 and CDR2 (germline): SGDLS, YYNGEE. In DNA, the CDR3 is TGTGCCAGCAGCGTAGAGGCAGGGGCCCCTGAAGCTTTCTTT. Its translation: CASSVEAGAPEAFF.

The chain recombines TRBV28 with TRBJ2-7, with no clear D. CDR1 and CDR2 (germline): MDHEN, SYDVKM. V lost 4 bases and J lost 1, with 5 bases in between. The CDR3 sequence is 12 residues long. The CDR3 sequence is CASSSHSYEQYF. Here the CDR3 DNA reads TGTGCCAGCAGTTCCCATTCCTACGAGCAGTACTTC.

The J gene is TRBJ2-7, the V gene TRBV11-3; D unresolved. The CDR3 spans 14 residues. Trimming left V 2 bases short and J 2 bases short, with 10 bases between. Germline loops: CDR1 SGHNT, CDR2 YENEEA. This CDR3 is CASSLSGIAYEQYF. The CDR3 nucleotides read TGTGCCAGCAGCTTATCAGGCATCGCCTACGAGCAGTACTTC.

V gene TRBV30 combines with J gene TRBJ2-7; a weak D match, TRBD1 (5 bases). Deletions cut 2 bases from V and 4 bases from J, with 9 bases between. The CDR3 has 12 amino acids. The germline gives CDR1 GTSNPN, CDR2 SVGIG (reference sequence). CDR3 DNA sequence: TGTGCCTGGAGTTGGGCAGGGTACGAGCAGTACTTC. Translated: CAWSWAGYEQYF.

This chain joins TRBV5-8 and TRBJ2-5; possibly TRBD1 for D (5 bases). Deletions cut 5 bases from V and 11 bases from J, with 19 bases between. This CDR3 region has 13 residues. Germline V gives CDR1 SGHTS, CDR2 YDEGEE. The CDR3 here is CASRRPSREEQYF. The CDR3, as DNA: TGTGCCAGCAGACGTCCGAGCAGGGAAGAGCAGTACTTC.

Written as DNA, the CDR3 is TGTGCCAGCAGAGGTCGCGCAGCCAACCAAGAGACCCAGTACTTC. This translates into CASRGRAANQETQYF. This chain uses TRBV27 with TRBJ2-5; D is undetermined. CDR3 length equals 15 residues. Trimming removed 6 bases from V and 0 bases from J, with 14 bases in between. Germline loops: CDR1 MNHEY, CDR2 SMNVEV (reference sequence).

The V and J genes are TRBV7-8 and TRBJ1-5; possible D gene TRBD1, 5 bases. The V gene lost 3 bases and the J gene lost 3 bases, with 9 bases spanning the gap. CDR3 length: 14 residues. Germline V CDR1 and CDR2: SGHVS, FQNEAQ. Written as DNA, the CDR3 is TGTGCCAGCAGCTTTCAGGGAGACAATCAGCCCCAGCATTTT. This codes for CASSFQGDNQPQHF. Filled out from reference TRBV7-8 and TRBJ1-5, the complete variable domain reads GAGVSQSPRYKVAKRGQDVALRCDPISGHVSLFWYQQALGQGPEFLTYFQNEAQLDKSGLPSDRFFAERPEGSVSTLKIQRTQQEDSAVYLCASSFQGDNQPQHFGDGTRLSIL.

This clone came up once. V and J are TRBV9 and TRBJ2-1, with 9 bases matching TRBD2. The junction had 10 bases not matched to a gene; V was cut back by 0 bases and J by 6 bases. CDR3 length equals 17 residues. Germline V gene data show CDR1 as SGDLS and CDR2 as YYNGEE. The CDR3 DNA is TGTGCCAGCAGCGTAGTTGCGGGGGGGCGTATAGCCAATGAGCAGTTCTTC. As protein: CASSVVAGGRIANEQFF.

The CDR3 sequence is CASSPGTGLRGELFF. CDR3 bases: TGTGCCAGCAGCCCCGGGACAGGGTTGAGGGGGGAGCTGTTTTTT. V and J are TRBV7-3 and TRBJ2-2; 9 nucleotides agree with TRBD1. Germline V gene sequence: CDR1 SGHTA, CDR2 FQGTGA. V shed 5 bases and J 8 bases; nucleotides not matched to a gene: 9. The CDR3 consists of 15 residues.

This chain connects TRBV4-1 to TRBJ2-1, with 9 nucleotides matching TRBD2. Germline CDR1 is MGHRA and CDR2 is YSYEKL. This CDR3 region has 12 residues. V was pared by 1 base and J by 14 bases, with 3 bases of the junction left unmatched. This CDR3 reads CASSQVGGGEFF. CDR3 nucleotide sequence: TGCGCCAGCAGCCAAGTGGGCGGGGGGGAGTTCTTC.

The rearrangement links TRBV4-3 to TRBJ1-1; the D is unclear. Germline lookup yields CDR1 LGHNA and CDR2 YSLEER. The CDR3 is 11 residues long. With 0 bases removed from V and 5 bases from J, the gap between germline ends came to 1 base. Here the CDR3 DNA reads TGCGCCAGCAGCCAAGAAACTGAAGCTTTCTTT. Its translation is CASSQETEAFF.

The count of this clone is one. The V gene is TRBV30, the J gene TRBJ1-5, with a tentative D call TRBD1 (6 bases). This CDR3 comprises 17 residues. Germline CDR1 GTSNPN, CDR2 SVGIG (reference sequence). V lost 3 bases and J lost 0, with 18 bases in between. The CDR3 DNA is TGTGCCTGGAGCCCTGAGGGGGGGAAATATAGCAATCAGCCCCAGCATTTT. Translating it yields CAWSPEGGKYSNQPQHF. The full variable domain, rest sourced from reference TRBV30 and TRBJ1-5, is SQTIHQWPATLVQPVGSPLSLECTVEGTSNPNLYWYRQAAGRGLQLLFYSVGIGQISSEVPQNLSASRPQDRQFILSSKKLLLSDSGFYLCAWSPEGGKYSNQPQHFGDGTRLSIL.

The chain joins TRBV29-1 to TRBJ2-6; TRBD1 aligns across 9 bases. This CDR3 contains 15 residues. CDR1 and CDR2 (germline): SQVTM, ANQGSEA. The ends lost 6 bases at V and 2 bases at J; junction bases unmatched: 5. The CDR3 reads CSVPDRGAGANVLTF. CDR3 nucleotide sequence: TGCAGCGTCCCGGACAGGGGAGCTGGGGCCAACGTCCTGACTTTC.

The J gene is TRBJ2-5, the V gene TRBV2; 9 bases fit TRBD1. The CDR3 extends over 15 amino acids. V shed 6 bases and J 0 bases; nucleotides not matched to a gene: 5. CDR1 is SNHLY and CDR2 is FYNNEI in the germline V gene. CDR3 sequence (DNA): TGTGCCAGCAGGGAGGGGACAGGGTACCAAGAGACCCAGTACTTC. Its translation is CASREGTGYQETQYF.

The rearrangement joins TRBV5-1 to TRBJ1-1; D is unclear. The CDR3 runs to 15 residues. CDR1 is SGHRS and CDR2 is YFSETQ in the germline V gene. Trimming cost V 0 bases and J 4 bases, with 13 bases left between them. The DNA for the CDR3 is TGCGCCAGCAGCTTGGGGTCGGCAGGCGGCACTGAAGCTTTCTTT. It specifies CASSLGSAGGTEAFF.

The V call is TRBV19, the J call TRBJ2-5; 8 bases are shared with TRBD2. The germline gives CDR1 LNHDA, CDR2 SQIVND (reference sequence). V dropped 5 bases and J dropped 4; count of bases not matched to a gene: 9. There are 15 residues in the CDR3. The DNA of the CDR3 is TGTGCCAGTAGTCCTAGTGGCGGGGGGCTAGAGACCCAGTACTTC. It encodes CASSPSGGGLETQYF.

V usage is TRBV28 and J usage is TRBJ2-5, with D perhaps matching TRBD1 or TRBD2 (5 bases each). The length of the CDR3 is 16 residues. Germline CDR1 is MDHEN and CDR2 is SYDVKM. V was shortened by 6 bases and J by 1 base, with 18 bases between the two germline ends. The CDR3 sequence: CASRRSRGLIQETQYF. The CDR3 DNA sequence: TGTGCCAGCAGGCGGAGTCGGGGCCTGATCCAAGAGACCCAGTACTTC. Combining the CDR3 with reference TRBV28 and TRBJ2-5 gives the whole variable domain DVKVTQSSRYLVKRTGEKVFLECVQDMDHENMFWYRQDPGLGLRLIYFSYDVKMKEKGDIPEGYSVSREKKERFSLILESASTNQTSMYLCASRRSRGLIQETQYFGPGTRLLVL.

The chain has TRBV27 and TRBJ2-2, with TRBD2 matching over 8 bases. With V trimmed by 4 bases and J by 5 bases, 12 bases remained unmatched. The germline V gene encodes CDR1 MNHEY and CDR2 SMNVEV (reference sequence). The CDR3 contains 17 residues. CDR3 bases: TGTGCCAGCAGTTCCACCGAGGCAGCGGGAGTTACCGGGGAGCTGTTTTTT. Its translation is CASSSTEAAGVTGELFF.

The chain joins TRBV28 to TRBJ2-6, with a tentative D call TRBD1 (5 bases). The CDR3 length is 17 residues. Germline V CDR1 and CDR2: MDHEN, SYDVKM. V was clipped by 3 bases and J by 0 bases, with 12 bases between them. CDR3 nucleotide sequence: TGTGCCAGCAGTTTGGGCAGGGCCCCCTCTGGGGCCAACGTCCTGACTTTC. Encoded protein: CASSLGRAPSGANVLTF.

The V gene is TRBV7-9, the J gene TRBJ1-2; 7 bases align to TRBD1. Germline V gene data show CDR1 as SEHNR and CDR2 as FQNEAQ (reference sequence). The CDR3 covers 15 residues. With V trimmed by 5 bases and J by 5 bases, 11 bases remained unmatched. CDR3 nucleotide sequence: TGTGCCAGCAGCGACGACGACAGGGCCTTTTATGGCTACACCTTC. This codes for CASSDDDRAFYGYTF.

The rearrangement uses TRBV27 and TRBJ2-7; no clear D. The germline V and J ends were trimmed by 3 bases and 1 base, with 10 bases remaining between them. There are 14 residues in the CDR3. Germline CDR1 reads MNHEY; CDR2 reads SMNVEV (reference sequence). CDR3 protein: CASSFPHPSYEQYF. The CDR3 DNA reads TGTGCCAGCAGTTTCCCCCATCCGTCCTACGAGCAGTACTTC.

In its sample, this clone was seen once. The rearrangement joins TRBV2 to TRBJ2-2; no definite D call. CDR1 is SNHLY and CDR2 is FYNNEI in the germline V gene. V was clipped by 2 bases and J by 3 bases, with 7 bases between them. This CDR3 is 14 amino acids long. CDR3 in amino acids: CASSEMAYTGELFF. The CDR3 nucleotides read TGTGCCAGCAGTGAAATGGCGTACACCGGGGAGCTGTTTTTT.

The rearrangement joins TRBV19 to TRBJ2-7, with 10 bases fitting TRBD1. This CDR3 comprises 14 residues. Trimming removed 2 bases from V and 5 bases from J; junction bases left unmatched: 3. The germline gives CDR1 LNHDA, CDR2 SQIVND (reference sequence). CDR3 protein: CASSIMTGGDEQYF. The CDR3 DNA reads as TGTGCCAGTAGTATAATGACAGGGGGCGACGAGCAGTACTTC.